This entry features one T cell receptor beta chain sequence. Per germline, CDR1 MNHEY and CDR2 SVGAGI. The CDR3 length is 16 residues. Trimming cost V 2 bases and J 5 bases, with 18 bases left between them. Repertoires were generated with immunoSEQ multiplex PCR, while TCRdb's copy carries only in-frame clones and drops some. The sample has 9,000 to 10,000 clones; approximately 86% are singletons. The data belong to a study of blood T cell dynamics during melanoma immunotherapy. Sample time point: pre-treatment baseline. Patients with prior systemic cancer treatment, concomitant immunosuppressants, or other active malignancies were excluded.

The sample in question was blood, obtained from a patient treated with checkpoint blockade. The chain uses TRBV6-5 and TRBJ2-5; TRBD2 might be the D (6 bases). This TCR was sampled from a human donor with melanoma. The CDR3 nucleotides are TGTGCCAGCAGTTACGTTGCTGCGGGGATCGGGGAGACCCAGTACTTC. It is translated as CASSYVAAGIGETQYF.